The 19 T cell receptor beta chains presented below share a single source sample, sequenced in a study of T cell responses to AZD1222 COVID-19 vaccine. Repertoires were generated with immunoSEQ multiplex PCR, while TCRdb's copy carries only in-frame clones and drops some. The sample has 150,000 to 200,000 clones; more than 80% are singletons. The starting material was peripheral blood, obtained 28 days after the second dose of the MenACWY control vaccine. These receptors were obtained from an adult who received the MenACWY meningococcal vaccine as a control.

The V call is TRBV15, the J call TRBJ2-3; the D is unclear. V was cut by 0 bases and J by 5 bases, with 9 bases left in between. The CDR3 extends over 14 amino acids. Germline CDR1 reads LNHNV; CDR2 reads YYDKDF (reference sequence). The CDR3, as DNA: TGTGCCACCAGCAGAGATATTTCGGGAGATACGCAGTATTTT. Translation gives CATSRDISGDTQYF.

The genes are TRBV6-5 and TRBJ2-7; possible D gene TRBD2, 6 bases. CDR3 length: 14 amino acids. Germline lookup yields CDR1 MNHEY and CDR2 SVGAGI. V was clipped by 0 bases and J by 4 bases, with 10 bases between them. The CDR3 protein is CASSYSGGVYEQYF. CDR3 nucleotide sequence: TGTGCCAGCAGTTACTCCGGCGGGGTTTACGAGCAGTACTTC.

The V gene is TRBV5-8, the J gene TRBJ1-1; D possibly corresponds to TRBD1 (6 bases). Germline V gene lookup returns CDR1 SGHTS and CDR2 YDEGEE. CDR3 length equals 16 residues. V lost 4 bases and J 3 bases, leaving 19 bases between the germline ends. CDR3 sequence (DNA): TGTGCCAGCAGCAAAGTCACAGGGCCGGTTTACACTGAAGCTTTCTTT. It translates to CASSKVTGPVYTEAFF.

The chain recombines TRBV2 with TRBJ1-2, with 7 bases that match TRBD1. Germline CDR1 reads SNHLY; CDR2 reads FYNNEI. The CDR3 has 16 residues. V was clipped by 4 bases and J by 6 bases; unmatched bases: 14. CDR3 residues: CASSGRDSHMIDGYTF. Here the CDR3 DNA reads TGTGCCAGCAGTGGTCGGGACAGCCATATGATCGATGGCTACACCTTC.

This chain connects TRBV7-2 to TRBJ2-7; D not resolved. CDR3 size: 17 residues. Germline-derived CDR1 and CDR2 are SGHTA and FQGNSA. Trimming left V 1 base short and J 1 base short, with 17 bases between. Here the CDR3 reads CASSLVANLKASYEQYF. CDR3 nucleotides: TGTGCCAGCAGCTTAGTCGCAAACCTGAAGGCTTCCTACGAGCAGTACTTC. Drawing the rest from reference TRBV7-2 and TRBJ2-7, the complete variable domain is GAGVSQSPSNKVTEKGKDVELRCDPISGHTALYWYRQSLGQGLEFLIYFQGNSAPDKSGLPSDRFSAERTGGSVSTLTIQRTQQEDSAVYLCASSLVANLKASYEQYFGPGTRLTVT.

The chain has TRBV19 and TRBJ2-2, with 10 bases aligning to TRBD1. Germline V lookup: CDR1 LNHDA, CDR2 SQIVND (reference sequence). V was clipped by 2 bases and J by 6 bases; unmatched bases: 15. The CDR3 contains 19 residues. CDR3 nucleotides: TGTGCCAGTAGTATACAAGCCCGGACAGGGGGACCCGGACCCGGGGAGCTGTTTTTT. Protein sequence: CASSIQARTGGPGPGELFF.

The genes are TRBV7-3 and TRBJ2-2; 7 bases line up with TRBD2. The CDR3 consists of 13 residues. Germline CDR1 and CDR2: SGHTA and FQGTGA. The J segment lost 4 bases and the V segment lost 5 bases, leaving 1 base of the junction unmatched. The CDR3 sequence: CASSREVTGELFF. The CDR3 nucleotides are TGTGCCAGCAGCCGGGAGGTCACCGGGGAGCTGTTTTTT. Full variable domain (rest looked up from reference TRBV7-3 and TRBJ2-2): GAGVSQTPSNKVTEKGKYVELRCDPISGHTALYWYRQSLGQGPEFLIYFQGTGAADDSGLPNDRFFAVRPEGSVSTLKIQRTERGDSAVYLCASSREVTGELFFGEGSRLTVL.

The gene calls are TRBV12-1 and TRBJ2-6; the table's D call, TRBD2, has no DNA check behind it. TRBV12-1 is tagged as a pseudogene. CDR3 length: 23 residues. CDR3 sequence: CASSPPPLRPVTSGGSGANVLTF. As DNA, the CDR3 is TGTGCCAGCAGCCCTCCACCCCTCCGCCCGGTCACTAGCGGAGGCTCTGGGGCCAACGTCCTGACTTTC.

The chain links TRBV6-6 to TRBJ1-4; 7 bases align to TRBD1. The CDR3 consists of 16 residues. With V trimmed by 7 bases and J by 5 bases, 13 bases remained unmatched. The V gene's germline CDR1 is MNHNY and CDR2 SVGAGI (reference sequence). CDR3 in DNA: TGTGCCAGCACCGGGGTCCGGGACAGTCTAAATGAAAAACTGTTTTTT. Encoded protein: CASTGVRDSLNEKLFF.

The chain couples TRBV18 to TRBJ1-2; TRBD1 matches 8 bases. This CDR3 contains 13 residues. Losses at the gene ends were 2 bases for V and 8 bases for J; bases not matched to a gene: 4. Germline lookup yields CDR1 KGHSH and CDR2 LQKENI. CDR3 protein: CASSPATGDGYTF. In nucleotides, the CDR3 is TGTGCCAGCTCACCAGCGACAGGGGACGGCTACACCTTC.

The gene calls are TRBV4-3 and TRBJ2-1; D uncertain. The V and J ends lost 0 bases and 5 bases respectively, with 5 bases between them. The length of the CDR3 is 13 residues. Looked up from germline, CDR1 is LGHNA and CDR2 is YSLEER. CDR3 amino acids: CASSQESHNEQFF. The CDR3, as DNA: TGCGCCAGCAGCCAAGAGTCCCACAATGAGCAGTTCTTC.

The chain employs TRBV30 and TRBJ1-1; unclear D gene. This CDR3 has 13 amino acids. Germline lookup yields CDR1 GTSNPN and CDR2 SVGIG (reference sequence). V gave up 3 bases and J gave up 0 bases, with 8 bases separating them. CDR3 amino acids: CAWRGIVNTEAFF. CDR3 bases: TGTGCCTGGAGGGGTATTGTGAACACTGAAGCTTTCTTT.

This clone occurred a few times. The CDR3 reads CSAPGVTGELFF. As DNA, the CDR3 is TGCAGCGCCCCGGGGGTGACCGGGGAGCTGTTTTTT. The chain employs TRBV29-1 and TRBJ2-2; D is possibly TRBD2 (6 bases). The CDR3 runs to 12 residues. Germline V gene lookup returns CDR1 SQVTM and CDR2 ANQGSEA. V was trimmed by 7 bases and J by 5 bases, leaving 11 bases between them.

This chain uses TRBV12-3 or TRBV12-4 with TRBJ2-1; D is unresolved. The CDR3 totals 13 residues. Trimming shortened V by 4 bases and J by 12 bases, and 16 bases separated the two germline ends. As DNA, the CDR3 is TGTGCCAGCAGTTCCCCGGGCCGCCTGAGGCAGTTCTTC. Encoded protein: CASSSPGRLRQFF.

The chain combines TRBV7-3 with TRBJ2-3; TRBD2 is a possible D gene (5 bases). The CDR3 runs 16 residues. Trimming cost V 5 bases and J 1 base, with 16 bases left between them. From germline, CDR1 is SGHTA and CDR2 FQGTGA. The CDR3 region has the DNA TGTGCCAGCAGCCCCTCTTTAGCGAGGGGCACAGATACGCAGTATTTT. Translating gives CASSPSLARGTDTQYF.

In DNA form, the CDR3 reads TGTGCCAGTACCCCTATGTTAGGGGGCGGCCAGCCCCAGCATTTT. Protein product: CASTPMLGGGQPQHF. This chain uses TRBV19 with TRBJ1-5, with 7 bases fitting TRBD1. V was clipped by 7 bases and J by 7 bases; unmatched bases: 13. Per germline, CDR1 LNHDA and CDR2 SQIVND (reference sequence). This CDR3 contains 15 residues.

This clone showed up just once. The chain is built from TRBV11-1 and TRBJ2-7, with D possibly being TRBD2 (5 bases). The germline gives CDR1 SGHAT, CDR2 FQDESV (reference sequence). Between the trimmed V and J ends, which lost 3 bases and 3 bases, there was a span of 12 bases. CDR3 length: 14 amino acids. The CDR3 DNA reads as TGTGCCAGCAGCTTCCGGGATGGGATCTACGAGCAGTACTTC. It yields the protein CASSFRDGIYEQYF. Complete variable domain (other parts from reference TRBV11-1 and TRBJ2-7): EAEVAQSPRYKITEKSQAVAFWCDPISGHATLYWYRQILGQGPELLVQFQDESVVDDSQLPKDRFSAERLKGVDSTLKIQPAELGDSAMYLCASSFRDGIYEQYFGPGTRLTVT.

The genes are TRBV27 and TRBJ2-1, with D unresolved. The CDR3 consists of 12 residues. The V end was cut by 1 base, the J end by 9 bases, with 7 bases between. Germline V gene sequence: CDR1 MNHEY, CDR2 SMNVEV (reference sequence). CDR3 amino acids: CASSLFAGEQFF. DNA of the CDR3: TGTGCCAGCAGTTTATTCGCAGGTGAGCAGTTCTTC.

The CDR3 DNA follows: TGTGCCAGCAGCGTTAGCGGGAACTACGAGCAGTACTTC. It specifies CASSVSGNYEQYF. The rearrangement joins TRBV9 to TRBJ2-7, with 8 bases aligning to TRBD2. The V and J ends lost 2 bases and 3 bases, in that order; junction bases with no gene match: 1. The CDR3 is made up of 13 amino acids. Per germline, CDR1 SGDLS and CDR2 YYNGEE.